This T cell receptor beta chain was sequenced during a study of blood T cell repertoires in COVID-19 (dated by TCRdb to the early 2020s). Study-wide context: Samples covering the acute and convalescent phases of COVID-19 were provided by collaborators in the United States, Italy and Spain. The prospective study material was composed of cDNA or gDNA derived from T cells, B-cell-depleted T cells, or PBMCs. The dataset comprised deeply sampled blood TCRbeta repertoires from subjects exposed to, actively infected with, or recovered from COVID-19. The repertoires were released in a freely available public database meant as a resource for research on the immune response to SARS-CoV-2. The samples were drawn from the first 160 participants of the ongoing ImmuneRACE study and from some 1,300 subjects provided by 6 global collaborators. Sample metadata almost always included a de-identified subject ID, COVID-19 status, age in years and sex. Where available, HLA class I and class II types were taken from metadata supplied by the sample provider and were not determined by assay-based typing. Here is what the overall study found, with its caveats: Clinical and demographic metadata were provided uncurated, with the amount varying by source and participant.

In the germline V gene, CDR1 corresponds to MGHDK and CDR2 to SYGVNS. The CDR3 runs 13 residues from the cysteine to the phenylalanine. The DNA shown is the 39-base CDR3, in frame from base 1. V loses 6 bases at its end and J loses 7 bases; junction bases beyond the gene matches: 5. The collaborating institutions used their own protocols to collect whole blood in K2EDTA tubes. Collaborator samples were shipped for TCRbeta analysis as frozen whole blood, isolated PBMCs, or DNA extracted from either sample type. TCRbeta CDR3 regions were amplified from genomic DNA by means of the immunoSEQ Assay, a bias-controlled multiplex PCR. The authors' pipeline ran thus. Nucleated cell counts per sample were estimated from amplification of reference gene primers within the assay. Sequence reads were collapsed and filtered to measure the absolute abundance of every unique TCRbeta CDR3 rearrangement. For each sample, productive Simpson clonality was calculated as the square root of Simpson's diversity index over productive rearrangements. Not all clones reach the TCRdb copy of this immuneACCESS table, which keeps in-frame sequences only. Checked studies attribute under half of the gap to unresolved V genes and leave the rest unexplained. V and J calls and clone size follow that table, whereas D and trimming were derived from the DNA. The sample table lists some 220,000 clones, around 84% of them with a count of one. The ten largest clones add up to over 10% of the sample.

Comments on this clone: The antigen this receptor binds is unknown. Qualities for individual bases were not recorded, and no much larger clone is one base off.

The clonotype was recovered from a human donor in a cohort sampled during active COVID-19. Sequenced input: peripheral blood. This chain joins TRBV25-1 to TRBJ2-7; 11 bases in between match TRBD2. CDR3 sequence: CASSLAGGPEQYF. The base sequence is TGTGCCAGCAGCCTAGCGGGAGGTCCGGAGCAGTACTTC.